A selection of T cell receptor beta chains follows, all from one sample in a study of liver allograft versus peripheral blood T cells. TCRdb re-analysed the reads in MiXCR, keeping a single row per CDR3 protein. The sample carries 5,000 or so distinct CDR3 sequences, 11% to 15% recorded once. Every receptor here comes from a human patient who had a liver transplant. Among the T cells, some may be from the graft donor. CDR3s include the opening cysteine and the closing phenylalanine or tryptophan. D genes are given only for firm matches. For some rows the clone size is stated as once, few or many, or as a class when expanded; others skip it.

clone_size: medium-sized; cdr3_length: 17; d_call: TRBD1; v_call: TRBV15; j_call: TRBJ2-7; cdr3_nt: TGTGCCACCAGCAGAGATAGGTTCCTGGACAGGTCCTACGAGCAGTACTTC; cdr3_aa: CATSRDRFLDRSYEQYF
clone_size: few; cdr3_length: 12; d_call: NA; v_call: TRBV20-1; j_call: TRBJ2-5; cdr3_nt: TGCAGTGCTAGAGACCAGGCGGGGACCCAGTACTTC; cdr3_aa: CSARDQAGTQYF
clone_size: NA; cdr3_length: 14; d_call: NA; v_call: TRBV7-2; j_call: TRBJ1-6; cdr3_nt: TGTGCCAGCAGCGAGGGGCAGGTTTTCTCACCCCTCCACTTT; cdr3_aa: CASSEGQVFSPLHF
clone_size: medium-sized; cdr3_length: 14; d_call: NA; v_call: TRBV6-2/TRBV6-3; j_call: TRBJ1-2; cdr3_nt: TGTGCCAGCAGTTACTCGACCAGGACCTATGGCTACACCTTC; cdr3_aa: CASSYSTRTYGYTF
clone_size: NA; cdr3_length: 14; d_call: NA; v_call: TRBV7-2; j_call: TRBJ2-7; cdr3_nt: TGTGCCAGCAGCTTAGGTACCAATCATGGCGAGCAGTACTTC; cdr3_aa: CASSLGTNHGEQYF
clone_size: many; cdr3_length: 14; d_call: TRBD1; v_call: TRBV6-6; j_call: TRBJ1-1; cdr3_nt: TGTGCCAGCAGTTCCACAGGGGCTTACACTGAAGCTTTCTTT; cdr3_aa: CASSSTGAYTEAFF
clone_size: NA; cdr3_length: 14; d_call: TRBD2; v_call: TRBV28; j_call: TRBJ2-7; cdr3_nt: TGTGCCAGCAGTCGTCCGGGACTAGCTTACGAGCAGTACTTC; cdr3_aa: CASSRPGLAYEQYF
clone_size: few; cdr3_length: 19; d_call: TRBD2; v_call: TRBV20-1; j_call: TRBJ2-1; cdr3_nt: TGCAGTGCTAGAGATTTGGGACTAGCGGGAGTTGGCGGCTACAATGAGCAGTTCTTC; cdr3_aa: CSARDLGLAGVGGYNEQFF
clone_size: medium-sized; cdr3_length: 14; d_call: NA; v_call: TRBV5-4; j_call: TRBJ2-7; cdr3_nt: TGTGCCAGCACCCGGTTCGAACAGGGAAGCGAGCAGTACTTC; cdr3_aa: CASTRFEQGSEQYF
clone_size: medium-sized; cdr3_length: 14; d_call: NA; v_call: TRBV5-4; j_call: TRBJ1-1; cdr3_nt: TGTGCCAGCAGCATAGGACGGATAAACACTGAAGCTTTCTTT; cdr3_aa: CASSIGRINTEAFF
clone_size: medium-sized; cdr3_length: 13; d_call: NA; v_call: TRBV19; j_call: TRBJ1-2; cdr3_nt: TGTGCCAGTAGTCCCCCCAGCAGGACGGGCTACACCTTC; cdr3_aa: CASSPPSRTGYTF
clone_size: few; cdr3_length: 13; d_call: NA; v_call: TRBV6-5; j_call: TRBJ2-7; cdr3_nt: TGTGCCAGCAGAGGCAGCCTCTCCTACGAGCAGTACTTC; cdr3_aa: CASRGSLSYEQYF
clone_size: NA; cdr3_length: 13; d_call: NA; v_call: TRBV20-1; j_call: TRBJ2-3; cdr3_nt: TGCAGTGCTCCTCCCCGAGTAACAGATACGCAGTATTTT; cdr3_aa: CSAPPRVTDTQYF
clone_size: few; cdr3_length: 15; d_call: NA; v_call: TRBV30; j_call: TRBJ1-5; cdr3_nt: TGTGCCTGGAGTGTATCCGGACTCCAAGGACAGCCCCAGCATTTT; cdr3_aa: CAWSVSGLQGQPQHF
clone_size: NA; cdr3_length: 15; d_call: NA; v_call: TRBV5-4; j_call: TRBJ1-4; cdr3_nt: TGTGCCAGCAGCCCATCGGGGCGGCTTAATGAAAAACTGTTTTTT; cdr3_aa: CASSPSGRLNEKLFF
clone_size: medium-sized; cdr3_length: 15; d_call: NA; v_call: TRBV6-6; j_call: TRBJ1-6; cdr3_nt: TGTGCCAGCAGCACACCTCTGAGGGGAGGGTCACCCCTCCACTTT; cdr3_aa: CASSTPLRGGSPLHF
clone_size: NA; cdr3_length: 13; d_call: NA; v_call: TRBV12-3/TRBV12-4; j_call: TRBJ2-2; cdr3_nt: TGTGCCAGCAGGGCACAGGGAACCGGGGAGCTGTTTTTT; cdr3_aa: CASRAQGTGELFF
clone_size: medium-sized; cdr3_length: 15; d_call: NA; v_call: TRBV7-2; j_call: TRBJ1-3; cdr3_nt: TGTGCCAGCAGCTTAGGGCTGGGGGCAGGAAACACCATATATTTT; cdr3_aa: CASSLGLGAGNTIYF
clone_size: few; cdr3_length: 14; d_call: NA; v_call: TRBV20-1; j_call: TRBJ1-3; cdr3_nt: TGCAGTGCTAGAGACAGGGTCACTGGAAACACCATATATTTT; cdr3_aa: CSARDRVTGNTIYF
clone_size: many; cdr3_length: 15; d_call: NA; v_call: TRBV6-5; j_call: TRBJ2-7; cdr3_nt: TGTGCCAGCAGTTCCTACTTGACAGTATCCTACGAGCAGTACTTC; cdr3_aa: CASSSYLTVSYEQYF
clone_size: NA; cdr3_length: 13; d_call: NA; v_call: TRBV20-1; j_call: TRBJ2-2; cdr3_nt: TGCAGTGCTAGAGGCAGGTTAACAGGGGAGCTGTTTTTT; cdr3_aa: CSARGRLTGELFF
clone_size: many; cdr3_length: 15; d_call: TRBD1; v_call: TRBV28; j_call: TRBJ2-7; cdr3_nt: TGTGCCAGCAGTTCCCCATCGGACAGGGGCTACGAGCAGTACTTC; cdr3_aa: CASSSPSDRGYEQYF
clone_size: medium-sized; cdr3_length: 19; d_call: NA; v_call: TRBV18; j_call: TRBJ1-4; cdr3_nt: TGTGCCAGCTCACCACCTTTAGTGACAACCGCCTCAACTAATGAAAAACTGTTTTTT; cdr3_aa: CASSPPLVTTASTNEKLFF
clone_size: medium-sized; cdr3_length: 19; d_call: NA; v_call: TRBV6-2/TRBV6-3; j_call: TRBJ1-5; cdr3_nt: TGTGCCAGCAGTTCCCCCTCACAGGGAAGGACCTATAGCAATCAGCCCCAGCATTTT; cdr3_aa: CASSSPSQGRTYSNQPQHF
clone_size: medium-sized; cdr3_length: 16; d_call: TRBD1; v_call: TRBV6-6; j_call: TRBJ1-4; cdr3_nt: TGTGCCAGCAGATCCACAGGGGGCGCGACTAATGAAAAACTGTTTTTT; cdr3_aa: CASRSTGGATNEKLFF
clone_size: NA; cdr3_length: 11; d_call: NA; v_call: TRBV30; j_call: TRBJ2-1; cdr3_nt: TGTGCCTGGAGTTGGCAGGGAGAGCAGTTCTTC; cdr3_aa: CAWSWQGEQFF
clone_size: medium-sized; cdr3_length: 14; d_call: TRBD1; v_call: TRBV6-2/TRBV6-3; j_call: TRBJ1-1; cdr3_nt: TGTGCCAGCATTCCGGGACAGGGATACACTGAAGCTTTCTTT; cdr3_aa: CASIPGQGYTEAFF
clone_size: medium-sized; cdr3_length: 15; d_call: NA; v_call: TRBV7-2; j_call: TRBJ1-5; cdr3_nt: TGTGCCAGCAGCCTCGGACAGATTAGCAATCAGCCCCAGCATTTT; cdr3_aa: CASSLGQISNQPQHF
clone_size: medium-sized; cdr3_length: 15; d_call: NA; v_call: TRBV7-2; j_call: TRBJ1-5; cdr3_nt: TGTGCCAGCAGCTTAGAAATCACTTCCAATCAGCCCCAGCATTTT; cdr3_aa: CASSLEITSNQPQHF
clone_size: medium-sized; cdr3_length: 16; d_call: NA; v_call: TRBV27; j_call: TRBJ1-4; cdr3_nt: TGTGCCAGCAGCCCTTGGGGAGGCAGGGGTAATGAAAAACTGTTTTTT; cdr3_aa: CASSPWGGRGNEKLFF
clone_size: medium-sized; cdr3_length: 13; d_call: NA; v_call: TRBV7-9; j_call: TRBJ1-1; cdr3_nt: TGTGCCAGCAGCCCTGCGTCGAACACTGAAGCTTTCTTT; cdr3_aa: CASSPASNTEAFF